The rows below give T cell receptor beta chains drawn from one sample of a study of glioma-infiltrating T cells. One entry per CDR3 protein, called by TCRdb with MiXCR from the multiplex PCR reads. The repertoire holds about 93,000 distinct CDR3 sequences, with approximately 39% as singletons. The source material was glioma tissue, nonneoplastic brain tissue, or PBMCs (not recorded which). These receptors were obtained from a human donor with low-grade glioma or glioblastoma, undergoing nonglioma brain surgery, or in good health (not recorded which). Each CDR3 is given with its conserved first and last residue. D genes are given only for firm matches. Size is stated for part of the rows, as once, few or many counts, or as a class when the clone is expanded.

TRBJ2-7 TRBD1 TRBV5-4 many TGTGCCAGCAGCGCGGACAGGGGATTGTACGAGCAGTACTTC CASSADRGLYEQYF
TRBJ2-1 TRBD2 TRBV20-1 many TGCAGTGCTAGAGATTTAGATAGCGGGTTTACCTCCTACAATGAGCAGTTCTTC CSARDLDSGFTSYNEQFF
TRBJ1-3 TRBD1 TRBV7-8 many TGTGCCAGCAGCACAACAGGGGGAGGAAACACCATATATTTT CASSTTGGGNTIYF
TRBJ2-7 TRBD1 TRBV25-1 many TGTGCCAGCAGTGGGGTGGACAGGGGAGAATACGAGCAGTACTTC CASSGVDRGEYEQYF
TRBJ2-7 . TRBV6-5 . TGTGCTAGCAGTCACACAGGGTACTACGAGCAGTACTTC CASSHTGYYEQYF
TRBJ2-7 TRBD1 TRBV30 . TGTGCCTGGAGTCCAGGGACAGGGGAGGGCGAGCAGTACTTC CAWSPGTGEGEQYF
TRBJ2-1 . TRBV20-1 . TGCAGTGCTAATGCGGGTGGAAACAATGAGCAGCTCTTC CSANAGGNNEQLF
TRBJ1-2 . TRBV7-2 many TGTGCCAGCAGCTTAGTCGGCCGGGGAGACTATGGCTACACCTTC CASSLVGRGDYGYTF
TRBJ1-5 . TRBV20-1 many TGCAGTGTCGCGGGAAAACAGGGTGAGAGTCAGCCCCAGCATTTT CSVAGKQGESQPQHF
TRBJ1-6 TRBD1 TRBV5-6 many TGTGCCAGCAGTCGAGGATCGGGACAGGGGAATTCACCCCTCCACTTT CASSRGSGQGNSPLHF
TRBJ1-2 . TRBV7-2 many TGTGCCAGCAGCTTAGTCGGGGGGGAGGGCTACACCTTC CASSLVGGEGYTF
TRBJ1-6 . TRBV20-1 . TGCAGTGCTAGGGAACGGCAGGATAGTTCACCCCTCGACTTT CSARERQDSSPLDF
TRBJ1-3 . TRBV28 once TGTGCCAGCAGTTTGCCCCTAAACACCATATATTTT CASSLPLNTIYF
TRBJ2-7 . TRBV1 . TGCGCCAGCAGCCAAGAGGTGTTAGGACAGAGCTCCTACGAGCAGTACTTC CASSQEVLGQSSYEQYF
TRBJ2-1 . TRBV7-6 . TGTGCCGGCAGCTTAGCCCCCTGGACTAGTGGAGAGGGGGATGAGCAGTTCTTC CAGSLAPWTSGEGDEQFF
TRBJ2-1 TRBD2 TRBV7-9 many TGTGCCAGCAGCCCCATACTGGGACTAGCGGGAGGAGGCAATGAGCAGTTCTTC CASSPILGLAGGGNEQFF
TRBJ1-6 TRBD1 TRBV2 . TGTGCCAGCCGTACAGGGGACTCCTATAATTCACCCGTCAACTTT CASRTGDSYNSPVNF
TRBJ1-1 TRBD1 TRBV19 many TGTGCCAGTAGTATAACTCCCTCCAGGGGGGCTTTCTTT CASSITPSRGAFF
TRBJ2-5 TRBD1 TRBV7-8 . TGTGCCAGTGGCGGGACAGGGGGAGAGGCCAAGTACTTC CASGGTGGEAKYF
TRBJ1-2 . TRBV14 many TGTGCCAGCAGCCAAGGACAGTCCTATGGCTACACCTTC CASSQGQSYGYTF
TRBJ1-2 . TRBV20-1 once TGCAGTGCTAGGAAGCTGGCCGGCTACGCCTTC CSARKLAGYAF
TRBJ2-5 TRBD2 TRBV7-9 many TGTGCCAGCAGCTTCGTCGGGACTAGCGGGGGACAAGAGACCCAGTACTTC CASSFVGTSGGQETQYF